This T cell receptor beta chain came from a study of T cell responses to AZD1222 COVID-19 vaccine. The germline V gene encodes CDR1 MDHEN and CDR2 SYDVKM. V dropped 5 bases and J dropped 4 bases, with 15 bases sitting between them. CDR3 length: 15 amino acids. Sequencing was performed with immunoSEQ multiplex PCR; in TCRdb, only in-frame clones are kept and a portion is missing. The sample contains around 60,000 clones, just over 90% of which appear only once. The chain combines TRBV28 with TRBJ1-3, with a possible D match to TRBD1 (5 bases). The sequence derives from an adult who received the MenACWY meningococcal vaccine as a control. Sequencing used peripheral blood, obtained 28 days after the second dose of the MenACWY control vaccine. This CDR3 is CASSRPQGTGNTIYF. CDR3 nucleotides: TGTGCCAGCAGTCGGCCGCAGGGTACCGGAAACACCATATATTTT.